What follows describes a single T cell receptor (beta chain). Its antigen has not been determined. Base-call qualities are not available, and no considerably larger clone is one nucleotide away. The source of the sample is a study of Graves' ophthalmopathy and Graves' hyperthyroidism (dated by TCRdb to about 2018). For the wider study: Stable hyperthyroidism was defined as no progression to ophthalmopathy within 18 months of follow-up. After sampling, hyperthyroidism patients received methimazole starting at 30 mg daily, and ophthalmopathy patients received high-dose intravenous methylprednisolone. In total, 135 blood samples were TCR-sequenced: fewer than 50 ophthalmopathy, some 72 hyperthyroidism and about 17 hyperthyroidism-to-ophthalmopathy patients. The independent validation cohort included 18 to 20 hyperthyroidism patients plus 17 patients who later progressed from hyperthyroidism to ophthalmopathy. The study used TCR beta repertoire signatures to distinguish Graves' ophthalmopathy from Graves' hyperthyroidism and to predict progression to ophthalmopathy. To explore V-J signatures that separate ophthalmopathy from hyperthyroidism, a discovery set of about a hundred patients was enrolled, consisting of 40 to 45 with ophthalmopathy and roughly 57 with stable hyperthyroidism. In a handful of hyperthyroidism patients, the T-cell repertoires found in thyroid tissue were compared with those found in blood.

The paper's findings and limits, for the study overall: Most of the expanded thyroid clonotypes with a frequency above 0.001 were also detected in blood, and it was suggested that the thyroid immune response may be reflected by blood repertoires. In validation, the model predicted ophthalmopathy progression with about 71% sensitivity and approximately 75% specificity; 12 predicted patients were CT-confirmed with GO in a median of around 6 months. In cross-validation, the 13-signature model distinguished ophthalmopathy from stable hyperthyroidism with 85% to 90% sensitivity and roughly 81% specificity, and in the test set the corresponding values were roughly 80% and 76%. No statistical method was used to predetermine the sample size, and group allocation was not hidden from the investigators.

Hyperthyroidism patients were newly diagnosed, with disease duration under 2 months, and aged 18 to 65 years. Patients with other autoimmune diseases, uncontrolled infections, pregnancy or lactation were excluded from the study. Diagnosis was based on clinical symptoms, serum thyroxine, TRAb, thyroid ultrasound and orbital computed tomography. Total RNA was extracted with Trizol reagent and quality-checked on an Agilent 2100 Bioanalyzer. TCR beta CDR3 regions were amplified from RNA transcripts for repertoire sequencing. The first round was an RT-PCR using HTBI primers with the Qiagen OneStep RT-PCR kit, and this first round was followed by a second-round multiplex PCR, then size selection and purification. Libraries were sequenced paired-end with 100 bp reads on an Illumina HiSeq2000. The published analysis was carried out like this. SOAPnuke was used for read processing, and reads with adapters, uncalled bases, a mean Phred below 15, or no exact constant-primer or identifier match were discarded. High-quality paired reads were merged with COPE v1.2.5. Each unique nucleotide sequence was treated as a clonotype, and MiTCR v1.1 was used to align the clonotypes to the IMGT TRB V, D and J references. Only V-J combinations with frequency above 0.0001 were analysed, covering approximately 99% of repertoires. For each V-J combination, a TCR clonal expansion and chaos score was defined as the ratio of F50 clonal expansion to chaos observed in the TCRdist matrix. Welch's t-statistics and random forest were used to reduce features to about a dozen V-J combinations, which were fed into a naive Bayes classifier. The Morisita-Horn index was used to measure how similar the thyroid and blood repertoires were. The public reads were run again by TCRdb, first through fastp at Q25 and then through MiXCR, and only productive beta chains were kept. Duplicate CDR3 protein sequences are folded into a single record with the most common DNA and genes. The V and J calls, along with clone size, are taken from TCRdb and not from the paper's own processing. Present in this sample are more than 1,000,000 distinct CDR3 sequences, about 40% of which were seen just once. Of the sample, around 10% falls within the top ten clones.

In the germline V gene (reference sequence), CDR1 corresponds to LNHDA and CDR2 to SQIVND. The CDR3 numbers 15 residues from cysteine through phenylalanine. The retained sequence is limited to the CDR3, 45 bases, with the frame set at the first base. V trim: 8 bases; J trim: 7 bases; unmatched bases: 16. Sequenced: peripheral blood or thyroid tissue (not recorded which). The rearranged chain carries TRBV19 and TRBJ1-2, with 7 central nucleotides matching TRBD1. This receptor was taken from an adult man with Graves' hyperthyroidism. The sequence in DNA is TGTGCCAGTTCCGAGGGGGCAGAGATCAATTCTGGCTACACCTTC. Protein translation: CASSEGAEINSGYTF.